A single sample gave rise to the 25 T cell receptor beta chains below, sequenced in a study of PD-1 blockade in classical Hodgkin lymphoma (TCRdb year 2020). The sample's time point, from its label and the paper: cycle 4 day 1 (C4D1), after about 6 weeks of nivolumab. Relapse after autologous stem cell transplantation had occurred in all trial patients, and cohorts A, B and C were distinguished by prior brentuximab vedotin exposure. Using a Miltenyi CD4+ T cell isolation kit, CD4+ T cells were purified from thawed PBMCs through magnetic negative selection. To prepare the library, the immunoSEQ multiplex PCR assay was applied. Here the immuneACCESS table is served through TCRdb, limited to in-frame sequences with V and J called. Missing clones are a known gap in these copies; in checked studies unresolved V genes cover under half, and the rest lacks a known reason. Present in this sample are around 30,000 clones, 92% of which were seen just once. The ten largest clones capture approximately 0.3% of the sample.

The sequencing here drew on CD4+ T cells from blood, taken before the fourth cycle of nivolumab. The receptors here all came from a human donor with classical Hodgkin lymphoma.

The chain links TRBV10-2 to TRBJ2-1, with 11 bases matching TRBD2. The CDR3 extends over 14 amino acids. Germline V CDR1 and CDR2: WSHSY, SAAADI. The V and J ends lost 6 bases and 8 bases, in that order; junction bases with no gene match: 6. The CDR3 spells CASRTSGRSDEQFF. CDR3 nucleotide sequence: TGCGCCAGCAGAACTAGCGGGAGATCGGATGAGCAGTTCTTC.

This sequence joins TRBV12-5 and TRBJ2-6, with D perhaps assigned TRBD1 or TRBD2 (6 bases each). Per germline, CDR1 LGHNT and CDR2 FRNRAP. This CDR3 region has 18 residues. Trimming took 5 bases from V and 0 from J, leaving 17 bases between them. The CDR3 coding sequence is TGTGCTAGTGGTCAAACGCGGGACACCAACTCTGGGGCCAACGTCCTGACTTTC. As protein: CASGQTRDTNSGANVLTF. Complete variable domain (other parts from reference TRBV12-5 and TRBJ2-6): DARVTQTPRHKVTEMGQEVTMRCQPILGHNTVFWYRQTMMQGLELLAYFRNRAPLDDSGMPKDRFSAEMPDATLATLKIQPSEPRDSAVYFCASGQTRDTNSGANVLTFGAGSRLTVL.

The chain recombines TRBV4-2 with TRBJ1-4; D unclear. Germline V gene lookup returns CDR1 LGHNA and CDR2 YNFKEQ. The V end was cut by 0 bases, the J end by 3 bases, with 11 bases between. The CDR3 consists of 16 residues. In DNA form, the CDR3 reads TGTGCCAGCAGCCAAGATGACGTGGGCGCTAATGAAAAACTGTTTTTT. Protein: CASSQDDVGANEKLFF.

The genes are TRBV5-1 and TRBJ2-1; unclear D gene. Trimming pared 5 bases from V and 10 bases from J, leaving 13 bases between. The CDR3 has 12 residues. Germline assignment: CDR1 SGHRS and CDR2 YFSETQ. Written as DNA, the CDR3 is TGCGCCAGCAGGTTAGGTTTGGAAGAGCAGTTCTTC. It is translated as CASRLGLEEQFF.

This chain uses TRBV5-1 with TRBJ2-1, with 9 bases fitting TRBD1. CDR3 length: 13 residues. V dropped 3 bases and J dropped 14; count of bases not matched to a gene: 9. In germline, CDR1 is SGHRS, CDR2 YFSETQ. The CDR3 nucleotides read TGCGCCAGCAGCTCGGGCGGGACAGGGTCAGAGTTCTTC. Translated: CASSSGGTGSEFF. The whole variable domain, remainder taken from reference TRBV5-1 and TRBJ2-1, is KAGVTQTPRYLIKTRGQQVTLSCSPISGHRSVSWYQQTPGQGLQFLFEYFSETQRNKGNFPGRFSGRQFSNSRSEMNVSTLELGDSALYLCASSSGGTGSEFFGPGTRLTVL.

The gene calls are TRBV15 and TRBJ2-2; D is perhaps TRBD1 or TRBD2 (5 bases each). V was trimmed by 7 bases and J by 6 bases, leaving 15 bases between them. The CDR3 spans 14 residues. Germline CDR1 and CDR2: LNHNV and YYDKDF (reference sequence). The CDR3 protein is CATKKGSPPGELFF. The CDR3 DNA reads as TGTGCCACCAAAAAGGGGAGCCCACCCGGGGAGCTGTTTTTT.

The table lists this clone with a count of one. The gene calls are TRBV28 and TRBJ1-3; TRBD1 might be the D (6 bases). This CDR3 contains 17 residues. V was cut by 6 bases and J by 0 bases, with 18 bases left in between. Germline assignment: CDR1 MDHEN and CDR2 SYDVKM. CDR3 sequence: CASRGGAAPSSGNTIYF. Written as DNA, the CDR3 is TGTGCCAGCAGGGGGGGGGCGGCCCCGAGCTCTGGAAACACCATATATTTT.

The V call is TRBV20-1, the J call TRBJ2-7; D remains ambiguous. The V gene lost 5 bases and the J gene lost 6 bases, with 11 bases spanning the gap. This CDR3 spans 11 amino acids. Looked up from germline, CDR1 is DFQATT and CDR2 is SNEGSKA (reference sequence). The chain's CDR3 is CSARAGGEQYF. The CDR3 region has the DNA TGCAGTGCTCGGGCAGGCGGCGAGCAGTACTTC.

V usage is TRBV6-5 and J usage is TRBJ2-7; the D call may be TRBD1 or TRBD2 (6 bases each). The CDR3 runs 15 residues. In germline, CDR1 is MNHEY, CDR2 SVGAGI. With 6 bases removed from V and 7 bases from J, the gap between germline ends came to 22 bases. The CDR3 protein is CASSRYTGAISEQYF. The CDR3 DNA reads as TGTGCCAGCAGCCGTTACACGGGGGCGATTTCTGAGCAGTACTTC.

This CDR3 is CASGDTAQHF. The CDR3 bases are TGTGCCAGTGGGGACACAGCCCAGCATTTT. The V gene is TRBV19, the J gene TRBJ1-5, with D perhaps TRBD1 (6 bases). This CDR3 has 10 residues. From germline, CDR1 is LNHDA and CDR2 SQIVND (reference sequence). V lost 8 bases and J 11 bases, leaving 10 bases between the germline ends.

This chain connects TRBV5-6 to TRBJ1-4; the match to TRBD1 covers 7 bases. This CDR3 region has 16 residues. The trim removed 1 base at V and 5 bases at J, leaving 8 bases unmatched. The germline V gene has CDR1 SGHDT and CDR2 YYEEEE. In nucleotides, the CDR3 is TGTGCCAGCAGCTTGATATTTGGAGGGGGCAATGAAAAACTGTTTTTT. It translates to CASSLIFGGGNEKLFF.

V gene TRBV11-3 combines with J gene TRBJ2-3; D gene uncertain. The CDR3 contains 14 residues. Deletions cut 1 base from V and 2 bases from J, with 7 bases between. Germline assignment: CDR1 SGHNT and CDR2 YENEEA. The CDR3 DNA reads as TGTGCCAGCAGCTTAGGACATACCACAGATACGCAGTATTTT. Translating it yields CASSLGHTTDTQYF.

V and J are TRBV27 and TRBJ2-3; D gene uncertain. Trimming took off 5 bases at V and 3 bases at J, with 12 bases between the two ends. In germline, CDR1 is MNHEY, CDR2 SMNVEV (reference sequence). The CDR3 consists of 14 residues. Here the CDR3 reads CASSPVMRTDTQYF. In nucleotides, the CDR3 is TGTGCCAGCAGTCCGGTAATGAGAACAGATACGCAGTATTTT.

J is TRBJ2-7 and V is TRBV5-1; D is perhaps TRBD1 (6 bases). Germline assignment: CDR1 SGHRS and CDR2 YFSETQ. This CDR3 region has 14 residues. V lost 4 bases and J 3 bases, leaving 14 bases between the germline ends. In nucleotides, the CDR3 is TGCGCCAGCAGCACAGGGAATATCTACTACGAGCAGTACTTC. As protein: CASSTGNIYYEQYF.

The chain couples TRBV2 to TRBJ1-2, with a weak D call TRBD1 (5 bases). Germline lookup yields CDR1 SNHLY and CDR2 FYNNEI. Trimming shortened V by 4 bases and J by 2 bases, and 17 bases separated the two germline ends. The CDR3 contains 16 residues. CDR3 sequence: CASSAGGGLINYGYTF. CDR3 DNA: TGTGCCAGCAGTGCGGGGGGTGGTCTAATCAACTATGGCTACACCTTC.

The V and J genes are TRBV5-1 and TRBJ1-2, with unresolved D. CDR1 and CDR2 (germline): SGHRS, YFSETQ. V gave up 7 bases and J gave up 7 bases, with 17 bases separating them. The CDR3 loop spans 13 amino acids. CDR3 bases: TGCGCCAGCGGTGAGACTCTTCTGGGTGGCTACACCTTC. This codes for CASGETLLGGYTF.

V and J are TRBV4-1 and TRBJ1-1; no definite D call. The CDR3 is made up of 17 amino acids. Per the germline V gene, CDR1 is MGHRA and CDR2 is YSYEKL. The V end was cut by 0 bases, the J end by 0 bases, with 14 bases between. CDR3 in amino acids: CASSQDPLLPLNTEAFF. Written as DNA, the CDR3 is TGCGCCAGCAGCCAAGACCCCCTGCTCCCGCTGAACACTGAAGCTTTCTTT.

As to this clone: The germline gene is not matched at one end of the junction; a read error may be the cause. The CDR3 here is CASSYSPLTEAFF. The CDR3 bases are TGTGCCAGCAGCTACTCCCCTCTGACAGAGGCTTTCTTT. The chain is built from TRBV6-5 and TRBJ1-1; D perhaps matches TRBD1 (5 bases). The length of the CDR3 is 13 residues. Germline values: CDR1 MNHEY, CDR2 SVGAGI.

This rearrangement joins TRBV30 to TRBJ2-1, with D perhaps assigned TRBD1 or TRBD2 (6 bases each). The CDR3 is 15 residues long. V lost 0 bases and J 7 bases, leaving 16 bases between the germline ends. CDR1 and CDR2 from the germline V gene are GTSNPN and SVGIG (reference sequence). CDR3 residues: CAWSVQGGSTNEQFF. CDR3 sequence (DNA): TGTGCCTGGAGTGTACAAGGGGGGAGTACAAATGAGCAGTTCTTC. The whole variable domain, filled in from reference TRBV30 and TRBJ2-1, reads SQTIHQWPATLVQPVGSPLSLECTVEGTSNPNLYWYRQAAGRGLQLLFYSVGIGQISSEVPQNLSASRPQDRQFILSSKKLLLSDSGFYLCAWSVQGGSTNEQFFGPGTRLTVL.

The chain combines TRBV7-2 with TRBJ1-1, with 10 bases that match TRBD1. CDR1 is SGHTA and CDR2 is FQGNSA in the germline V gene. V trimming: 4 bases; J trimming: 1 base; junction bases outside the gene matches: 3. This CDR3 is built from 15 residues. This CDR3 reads CASSSTGGSNTEAFF. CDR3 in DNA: TGTGCCAGCAGCTCGACAGGGGGCTCGAACACTGAAGCTTTCTTT.

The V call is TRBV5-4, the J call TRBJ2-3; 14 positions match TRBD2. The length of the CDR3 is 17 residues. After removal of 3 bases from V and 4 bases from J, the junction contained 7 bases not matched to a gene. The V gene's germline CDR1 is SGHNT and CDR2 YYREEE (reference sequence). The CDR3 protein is CASSSGLAGDDADTQYF. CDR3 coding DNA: TGTGCCAGCAGCTCGGGACTAGCGGGAGATGATGCAGATACGCAGTATTTT.

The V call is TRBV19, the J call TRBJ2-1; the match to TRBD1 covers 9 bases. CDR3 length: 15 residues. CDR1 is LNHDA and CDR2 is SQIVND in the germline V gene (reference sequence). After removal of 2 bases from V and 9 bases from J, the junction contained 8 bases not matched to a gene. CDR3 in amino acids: CASSIQGTGSSEQFF. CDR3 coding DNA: TGTGCCAGTAGTATACAGGGGACAGGGTCGAGTGAGCAGTTCTTC.

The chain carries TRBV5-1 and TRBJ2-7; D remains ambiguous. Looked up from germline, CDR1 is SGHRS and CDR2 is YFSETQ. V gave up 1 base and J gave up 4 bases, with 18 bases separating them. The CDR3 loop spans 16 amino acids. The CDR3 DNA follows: TGCGCCAGCAGCTTGTTATCGCCCTTAGGTCCGTACGAGCAGTACTTC. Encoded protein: CASSLLSPLGPYEQYF.

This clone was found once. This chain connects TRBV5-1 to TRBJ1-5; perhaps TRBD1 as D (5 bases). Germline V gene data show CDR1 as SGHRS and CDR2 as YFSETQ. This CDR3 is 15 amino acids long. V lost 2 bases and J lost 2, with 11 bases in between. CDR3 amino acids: CASSFEGLGNQPQHF. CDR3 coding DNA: TGCGCCAGCAGCTTTGAGGGGCTCGGCAATCAGCCCCAGCATTTT.

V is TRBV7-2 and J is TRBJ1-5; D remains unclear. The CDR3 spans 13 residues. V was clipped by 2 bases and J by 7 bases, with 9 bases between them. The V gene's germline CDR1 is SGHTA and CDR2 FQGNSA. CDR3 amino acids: CASSLRGKQPQHF. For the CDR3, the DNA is TGTGCCAGCAGCTTACGGGGTAAACAGCCCCAGCATTTT.